This T cell receptor (beta chain) comes out of a study of blood T cell repertoires in COVID-19. As handled by the study authors: How many nucleated cells were present was estimated from reference gene primer amplification. Here immunoSEQ multiplex PCR was the method, and the copy in TCRdb shows in-frame clones only, minus some. V, J and clone size are taken as reported in that table, and D and trimming were inferred from the DNA itself. The repertoire has around 60,000 clones, 70% to 90% of them found once; the top ten carry more than 13%. CDR1 and CDR2 from the germline V gene are KGHSH and LQKENI. CDR3 length: 17 amino acids. V was clipped by 3 bases and J by 0 bases; unmatched bases: 10.

Sequencing input: peripheral blood. The rearrangement joins TRBV18 to TRBJ1-1, with 7 bases identical to TRBD1. This TCR came from a man at least 80 years old with acute or convalescent COVID-19. The CDR3 DNA reads TGTGCCAGCTCACCTCAACAGGGGACCCCGATGAACACTGAAGCTTTCTTT. It yields the protein CASSPQQGTPMNTEAFF.